A selection of T cell receptor beta chains follows, all from one sample in a study of T cell responses to AZD1222 COVID-19 vaccine. TCRdb's table, derived via immunoSEQ multiplex PCR, lists solely in-frame clones and lacks some. Altogether some 97,000 clones are present, 85% to 95% being singletons, with the ten largest covering around 1.7%. The source was peripheral blood, collected on day 0 of AZD1222 vaccination. These TCRs come from an adult in good health. The CDR3 runs from the conserved cysteine through the conserved F or W. Fields, in order: clone size, J gene, V gene, D gene, CDR3 DNA, CDR3 protein. D genes are given only for firm matches. The size entry is marked missing in some rows and otherwise reads once, few, many or a size class.

NA,TRBJ1-1,TRBV7-3,TRBD1,TGTGCCAGCAGCTCGGGGGCAGGGGGTGCTGAAGCTTTCTTT,CASSSGAGGAEAFF
NA,TRBJ2-2,TRBV7-2,NA,TGTGCCAGCAGCTTAGGGAGACGGAAAGGCGGGGAGCTGTTTTTT,CASSLGRRKGGELFF
NA,TRBJ2-5,TRBV7-9,TRBD1,TGTGCCAGCAGCTCTCGACAGGGGACCCAAGAGACCCAGTACTTC,CASSSRQGTQETQYF
NA,TRBJ2-1,TRBV5-4,TRBD2,TGTGCCAGCAGCAGTCGGACTAGCGGGAGGGGGAATGAGCAGTTCTTC,CASSSRTSGRGNEQFF
NA,TRBJ1-5,TRBV4-2,NA,TGTGCCAGCAGCCGCTTCAATCAGCCCCAGCATTTT,CASSRFNQPQHF
NA,TRBJ1-5,TRBV9,NA,TGTGCCAGCAGGGGGAATGAGGGGCAGCCCCAGCATTTT,CASRGNEGQPQHF
once,TRBJ2-1,TRBV4-2,NA,TGTGCCAGCAGCCGGGGAGGATACAATGAGCAGTTCTTC,CASSRGGYNEQFF
NA,TRBJ1-2,TRBV7-7,NA,TGTGCTAGCAGCCCTGTGAAAAACTATGGCTACACCTTC,CASSPVKNYGYTF
NA,TRBJ2-3,TRBV5-4,TRBD2,TGTGCCAGCAGCCCCCCGACTAGCGGAAGCACAGATACGCAGTATTTT,CASSPPTSGSTDTQYF
once,TRBJ2-1,TRBV7-3,NA,TGTGCCAGCAGCTCCGGAGGGGGACAAGACAATGAGCAGTTCTTC,CASSSGGGQDNEQFF
few,TRBJ1-2,TRBV5-1,NA,TGCGCCAGCAGCTCAAGCGGGGCGTCGGATCATGGCTACACCTTC,CASSSSGASDHGYTF
NA,TRBJ1-5,TRBV15,NA,TGTGCCACCAGCAGTGTCGGGGGGAAGAATTCGGGACAGCCCCAGCATTTT,CATSSVGGKNSGQPQHF
NA,TRBJ1-6,TRBV9,NA,TGTGCCAGCAGCCCGGGGCAGGTCGAGTCACCCCTCCACTTT,CASSPGQVESPLHF
NA,TRBJ2-3,TRBV19,NA,TGTGCCAGTAGTATTTCATCTTACCCCACAGATACGCAGTATTTT,CASSISSYPTDTQYF
NA,TRBJ2-3,TRBV5-1,NA,TGCGCCAGCAGCTTGGGCGGGGGCTTTTTGGCAGATACGCAGTATTTT,CASSLGGGFLADTQYF
NA,TRBJ2-1,TRBV18,NA,TGTGCCAGCTCACCACCGGCAGGGGGGTCCCATGAGCAGTTCTTC,CASSPPAGGSHEQFF
NA,TRBJ1-4,TRBV28,TRBD1,TGTGCCAGCAGTTTTCAGGGGGTTGCAACTAATGAAAAACTGTTTTTT,CASSFQGVATNEKLFF
once,TRBJ1-5,TRBV27,NA,TGTGCCAGCGGTCCCTGGCAGGGTCCCAATCAGCCCCAGCATTTT,CASGPWQGPNQPQHF
NA,TRBJ2-7,TRBV30,NA,TGTGCCTGGAGTGTACTAAGGCGTCCCATCTCCTACGAGCAGTACTTC,CAWSVLRRPISYEQYF
NA,TRBJ2-1,TRBV27,TRBD1,TGTGCCAGCAGGAAGGAACAGGGGATCTCCTACAATGAGCAGTTCTTC,CASRKEQGISYNEQFF
NA,TRBJ1-2,TRBV10-2,NA,TGCGCCAGCAGTGAAGTGTGGCAGGAGAGCTATGGCTACACCTTC,CASSEVWQESYGYTF
NA,TRBJ1-1,TRBV5-1,TRBD1,TGCGCCAGCAGCAATCCGGGACAGGGCGGCCTTGGGTTGAGGCGCACTGAAGCTTTCTTT,CASSNPGQGGLGLRRTEAFF
NA,TRBJ2-4,TRBV13,NA,TGTGCCAGCAGCTCAACGATGAGGGGCCGAGAAAACATTCAGTACTTC,CASSSTMRGRENIQYF
medium-sized,TRBJ2-1,TRBV3-1/TRBV3-2,NA,TGTGCCAGCAGCCAAGATTTGGGGGCAGGGTTAGACAATGAGCAGTTCTTC,CASSQDLGAGLDNEQFF
NA,TRBJ2-7,TRBV19,NA,TGTGCCAGTAGTAGGGTCGACGGGGCCCCCCTAGGGGAGCAGTACTTC,CASSRVDGAPLGEQYF
NA,TRBJ1-1,TRBV5-1,NA,TGCGCCAGCAGCTTGGGTTGGGGAAACACTGAAGCTTTCTTT,CASSLGWGNTEAFF
NA,TRBJ1-6,TRBV18,NA,TGTGCCAGCTCACCCTTGTCCCGGGTCTCAACGGGAAATTCACCCCTCCACTTT,CASSPLSRVSTGNSPLHF
NA,TRBJ1-1,TRBV28,NA,TGTGCCAGCAGTCTAGGCGGTCGGGGCCCGGCTGAAGCTTTCTTT,CASSLGGRGPAEAFF
NA,TRBJ1-5,TRBV6-1,NA,TGTGCCAGCAGTGAAGTTTGGCGGGCACGGAATCAGCCCCAGCATTTT,CASSEVWRARNQPQHF
NA,TRBJ2-3,TRBV19,TRBD1,TGTGCCAGTAACAGGGGCGGATCCGGATTTGCTAGCACAGATACGCAGTATTTT,CASNRGGSGFASTDTQYF
NA,TRBJ1-5,TRBV9,TRBD1,TGTGCCAGCAGCACCCCCGGGACAGGGAGCCTCAATCAGCCCCAGCATTTT,CASSTPGTGSLNQPQHF
NA,TRBJ1-2,TRBV30,NA,TGTGCCTGGAGTTCTGTTAACTATGGCTACACCTTC,CAWSSVNYGYTF
NA,TRBJ2-7,TRBV28,NA,TGTGCCAGCAGTTTATTTCAGGGCAACCACGAGCAGTACTTC,CASSLFQGNHEQYF
NA,TRBJ1-2,TRBV28,NA,TGTGCCAGCAGTTTATACTATGGCTACACCTTC,CASSLYYGYTF
NA,TRBJ2-4,TRBV2,TRBD2,TGTGCCAGCCGCGGGACTAGCCAAAACATTCAGTACTTC,CASRGTSQNIQYF
NA,TRBJ2-1,TRBV7-3,TRBD2,TGTGCCAGCAGCTTAAGTCGGGGTAGCGGGAATGAGCAGTTCTTC,CASSLSRGSGNEQFF
few,TRBJ1-5,TRBV5-1,NA,TGCGCCAGCAGCCTGGACGCCGACAGCAATCAGCCCCAGCATTTT,CASSLDADSNQPQHF
NA,TRBJ1-3,TRBV24-1,NA,TGTGCCACCAGTGATTTGAAGGGGTTGGCTGGAAACACCATATATTTT,CATSDLKGLAGNTIYF
NA,TRBJ2-1,TRBV27,TRBD2,TGTGCCAGCAGTTTAGAGGTCTTAGCGGGAGGCTCTTACAATGAGCAGTTCTTC,CASSLEVLAGGSYNEQFF
NA,TRBJ2-3,TRBV5-6,NA,TGTGCCAGCAGCTTCTGGACTTCTAGAGATACGCAGTATTTT,CASSFWTSRDTQYF
NA,TRBJ1-5,TRBV18,TRBD1,TGTGCCAGCTCAACGGGACAGGGGAATCTTCAGCCCCAGCATTTT,CASSTGQGNLQPQHF
NA,TRBJ1-1,TRBV30,NA,TGTGCCTGGAGTTGGGCGAACACTGAAGCTTTCTTT,CAWSWANTEAFF
NA,TRBJ1-6,TRBV5-1,NA,TGCGCCAGCAGCAAGGAAGACAGTCTCAATTCACCCCTCCACTTT,CASSKEDSLNSPLHF
NA,TRBJ1-2,TRBV10-1,NA,TGCGCCAGCAGTGAAAGACCATCAGGGCCTGGCTACACCTTC,CASSERPSGPGYTF
NA,TRBJ2-3,TRBV7-2,TRBD2,TGTGCCAGCAGCTTAGAACGACTAGCGGGTCCTACGCAGTATTTT,CASSLERLAGPTQYF
NA,TRBJ2-7,TRBV28,TRBD1,TGTGCCAGCAGTTTATTTGGACAGGCCTACGAGCAGTACTTC,CASSLFGQAYEQYF
NA,TRBJ1-1,TRBV3-1/TRBV3-2,NA,TGTGCCAGCAGCAAAAGGACAGTCGCGGGGGACACTGAAGCTTTCTTT,CASSKRTVAGDTEAFF
NA,TRBJ1-1,TRBV18,NA,TGTGCCAGCTCACCGTCCAGGGACACTGAAGCTTTCTTT,CASSPSRDTEAFF
NA,TRBJ1-1,TRBV3-1/TRBV3-2,NA,TGTGCCAGCAGCCAAGAACCGGGATTGGAGACTGAAGCTTTCTTT,CASSQEPGLETEAFF
NA,TRBJ2-3,TRBV27,TRBD2,TGTGCCAGCAGTCCACAGATACTAGCGGGAGGCACAGATACGCAGTATTTT,CASSPQILAGGTDTQYF
few,TRBJ2-7,TRBV3-1/TRBV3-2,NA,TGTGCCAGCAGCCAAGGTCAGTACTACGAGCAGTACTTC,CASSQGQYYEQYF
NA,TRBJ2-1,TRBV5-1,TRBD2,TGCGCCAGCAGCTTGGCCATTGCTAGCGGGAGGGCCTGGGACAATGAGCAGTTCTTC,CASSLAIASGRAWDNEQFF
NA,TRBJ1-6,TRBV11-3,NA,TGTGCCAGCAGCCCCCCCCCGGGGACACCCCTCCACTTT,CASSPPPGTPLHF
NA,TRBJ1-2,TRBV18,NA,TGTGCCAGCTCACCACCGAACAGGGCAGGAGGCTACACCTTC,CASSPPNRAGGYTF
once,TRBJ2-7,TRBV6-5,NA,TGTGCCAGCAGGACAGAGACCTACGAGCAGTACTTC,CASRTETYEQYF
NA,TRBJ2-7,TRBV2,NA,TGTGCCAGCAGTGAAGCCGCGGGATTGGAGCAGTACTTC,CASSEAAGLEQYF
NA,TRBJ2-1,TRBV7-9,TRBD1,TGTGCCAGCAGCTTAGACGGGACAGCAGAGCAGTTCTTC,CASSLDGTAEQFF
NA,TRBJ2-7,TRBV6-5,NA,TGTGCCAGCAGTTCAGGGGTTAATTTCGAGGGCGAGCAGTACTTC,CASSSGVNFEGEQYF
NA,TRBJ2-1,TRBV28,TRBD2,TGTGCCAGCAGTCCCAAGAGTGCGGGAGGAGTTAAGTGGTGGAATGAGCAGTTCTTC,CASSPKSAGGVKWWNEQFF